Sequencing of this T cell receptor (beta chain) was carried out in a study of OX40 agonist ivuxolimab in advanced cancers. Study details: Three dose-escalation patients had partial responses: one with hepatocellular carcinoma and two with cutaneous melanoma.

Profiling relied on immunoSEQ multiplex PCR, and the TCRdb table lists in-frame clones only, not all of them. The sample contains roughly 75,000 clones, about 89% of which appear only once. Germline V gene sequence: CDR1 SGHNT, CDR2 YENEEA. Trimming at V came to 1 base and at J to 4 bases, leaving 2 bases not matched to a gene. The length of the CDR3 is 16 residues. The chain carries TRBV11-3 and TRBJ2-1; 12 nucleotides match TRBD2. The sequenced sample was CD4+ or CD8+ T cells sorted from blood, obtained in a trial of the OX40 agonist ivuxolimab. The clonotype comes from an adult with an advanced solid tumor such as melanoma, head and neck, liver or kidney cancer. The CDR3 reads CASSLGTSGVYNEQFF. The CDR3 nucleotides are TGTGCCAGCAGCTTAGGGACTAGCGGGGTTTACAATGAGCAGTTCTTC. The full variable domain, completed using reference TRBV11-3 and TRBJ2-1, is EAGVVQSPRYKIIEKKQPVAFWCNPISGHNTLYWYLQNLGQGPELLIRYENEEAVDDSQLPKDRFSAERLKGVDSTLKIQPAELGDSAVYLCASSLGTSGVYNEQFFGPGTRLTVL.